Included here is one T cell receptor beta chain sequence, with context. The CDR3 contains 17 residues. CDR1 and CDR2 (germline): SGDLS, YYNGEE. The V gene lost 2 bases and the J gene lost 3 bases, with 18 bases spanning the gap. Clones were read by immunoSEQ multiplex PCR, and TCRdb kept only the in-frame ones, dropping some. The sample consists of about 110,000 clones, roughly nine tenths of them appearing once. The sample comes from a study of blood T cell repertoires in COVID-19. Across the whole study: PBMCs, B-cell-depleted T cells, or T cells provided the cDNA or gDNA that made up the material.

The chain uses TRBV9 and TRBJ2-1; TRBD2 is a possible D gene (6 bases). The specimen sequenced was peripheral blood. This TCR was recovered from a human donor in a cohort sampled during active COVID-19. The CDR3 bases are TGTGCCAGCAGCGTGGATAGCGGAGGGAATCTCTACAATGAGCAGTTCTTC. It specifies CASSVDSGGNLYNEQFF. Together with reference TRBV9 and TRBJ2-1, the CDR3 gives the full variable domain: DSGVTQTPKHLITATGQRVTLRCSPRSGDLSVYWYQQSLDQGLQFLIQYYNGEERAKGNILERFSAQQFPDLHSELNLSSLELGDSALYFCASSVDSGGNLYNEQFFGPGTRLTVL.